Presented here are 9 T cell receptor beta chains from one specimen sequenced in a study of cytomegalovirus exposure and HLA in healthy donors. Clones were sequenced by immunoSEQ multiplex PCR, and TCRdb holds only the in-frame ones, with some missing. The top ten clones hold 20% of a sample with 90,000 or so clones, around 84% of them seen once. The sequenced material came from PBMCs. These receptors all stem from a man aged 18 to 30 in good health and CMV-seropositive.

The rearrangement joins TRBV7-2 to TRBJ1-2, with D maybe TRBD1 (6 bases). Between the trimmed V and J ends, which lost 6 bases and 6 bases, there was a span of 17 bases. This CDR3 is 14 amino acids long. Germline V gene lookup returns CDR1 SGHTA and CDR2 FQGNSA. The CDR3 region has the DNA TGTGCCAGCAGTCGCCAGGGGTTACACAATGGCTACACCTTC. It specifies CASSRQGLHNGYTF.

This chain's CDR3 is CAWSRASGRRDTQYF. The DNA for the CDR3 is TGTGCCTGGAGTCGGGCTAGCGGGAGAAGGGATACGCAGTATTTT. This rearrangement joins TRBV30 to TRBJ2-3; TRBD2 agrees at 10 bases. The V gene's germline CDR1 is GTSNPN and CDR2 SVGIG (reference sequence). The CDR3 contains 15 residues. After removal of 2 bases from V and 6 bases from J, the junction contained 8 bases not matched to a gene.

The V and J genes are TRBV29-1 and TRBJ2-5; 9 nucleotides match TRBD2. The V gene's germline CDR1 is SQVTM and CDR2 ANQGSEA. The V segment lost 6 bases and the J segment 5 bases; nucleotides outside the gene matches: 7. The CDR3 spans 13 residues. CDR3 loop: CSVVAGAWETQYF. CDR3 sequence (DNA): TGCAGCGTAGTAGCGGGAGCTTGGGAGACCCAGTACTTC. Full variable domain (rest looked up from reference TRBV29-1 and TRBJ2-5): SAVISQKPSRDICQRGTSLTIQCQVDSQVTMMFWYRQQPGQSLTLIATANQGSEATYESGFVIDKFPISRPNLTFSTLTVSNMSPEDSSIYLCSVVAGAWETQYFGPGTRLLVL.

Written as DNA, the CDR3 is TGTGCCAGCAGCTTGGTAAGGGTACCTACGGGGAATGAGCAGTTCTTC. It encodes CASSLVRVPTGNEQFF. The V and J genes are TRBV5-4 and TRBJ2-1; D possibly corresponds to TRBD2 (5 bases). Germline V gene sequence: CDR1 SGHNT, CDR2 YYREEE (reference sequence). This CDR3 is 16 amino acids long. V lost 0 bases, J lost 7 bases, and 17 bases lay in between. The full variable domain, with the rest looked up from reference TRBV5-4 and TRBJ2-1, is ETGVTQSPTHLIKTRGQQVTLRCSSQSGHNTVSWYQQALGQGPQFIFQYYREEENGRGNFPPRFSGLQFPNYSSELNVNALELDDSALYLCASSLVRVPTGNEQFFGPGTRLTVL.

Here the CDR3 reads CASSQRLAGDETQYF. CDR3 bases: TGTGCCAGCAGTCAGAGACTAGCGGGAGACGAGACCCAGTACTTC. The rearrangement uses TRBV2 and TRBJ2-5, with 12 bases identical to TRBD2. The trim removed 5 bases at V and 5 bases at J, leaving 6 bases unmatched. The germline V gene has CDR1 SNHLY and CDR2 FYNNEI. CDR3 size: 15 residues.

This clone was seen just once. The V call is TRBV2, the J call TRBJ2-1, with no clear D. V lost 2 bases and J 10 bases, leaving 9 bases between the germline ends. The germline gives CDR1 SNHLY, CDR2 FYNNEI. This CDR3 region has 12 residues. CDR3 sequence: CASSELASEQFF. CDR3 nucleotides: TGTGCCAGCAGTGAATTGGCATCCGAGCAGTTCTTC.

The chain has TRBV13 and TRBJ2-7; 13 bases are shared with TRBD2. This CDR3 contains 15 residues. Germline loops: CDR1 PRHDT, CDR2 FYEKMQ (reference sequence). The junction had 4 bases not matched to a gene; V was cut back by 5 bases and J by 3 bases. CDR3 DNA sequence: TGTGCCAGCAGCCGGACTAGCGGGGGTATCTACGAGCAGTACTTC. Encoded protein: CASSRTSGGIYEQYF.

For this clone: Other DNA sequences of this sample code for an identical CDR3. The chain uses TRBV18 and TRBJ1-5; 8 bases line up with TRBD1. The CDR3 is 15 amino acids. Germline V CDR1 and CDR2: KGHSH, LQKENI. V trimming: 3 bases; J trimming: 4 bases; junction bases outside the gene matches: 5. CDR3 in DNA: TGTGCCAGCTCACCGACAGGGGTTCGGAATCAGCCCCAGCATTTT. Encoded protein: CASSPTGVRNQPQHF.

The chain is built from TRBV28 and TRBJ2-7; the match to TRBD1 covers 7 bases. CDR1 is MDHEN, CDR2 SYDVKM, per germline. This CDR3 is 15 amino acids long. The ends lost 6 bases at V and 7 bases at J; junction bases unmatched: 15. The CDR3 DNA sequence: TGTGCCAGCAGGAGGGGACAGTCGGCGTCGAGTGAGCAGTACGTC. Amino acid sequence: CASRRGQSASSEQYV.